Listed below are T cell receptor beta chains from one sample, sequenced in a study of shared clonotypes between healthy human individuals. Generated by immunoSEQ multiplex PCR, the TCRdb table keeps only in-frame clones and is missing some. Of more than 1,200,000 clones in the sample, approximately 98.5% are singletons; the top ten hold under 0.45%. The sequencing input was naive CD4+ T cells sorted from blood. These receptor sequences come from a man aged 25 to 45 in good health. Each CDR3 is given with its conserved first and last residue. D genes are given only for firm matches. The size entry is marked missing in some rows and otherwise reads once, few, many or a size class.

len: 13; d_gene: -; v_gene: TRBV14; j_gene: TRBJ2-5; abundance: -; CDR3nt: TGTGCCAGCAGCCCTTGGAGGGGGGAGACCCAGTACTTC; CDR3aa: CASSPWRGETQYF
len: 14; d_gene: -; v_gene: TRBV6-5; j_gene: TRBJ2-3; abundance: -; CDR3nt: TGTGCCAGCGTAGCAGGGGACCCCACAGATACGCAGTATTTT; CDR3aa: CASVAGDPTDTQYF
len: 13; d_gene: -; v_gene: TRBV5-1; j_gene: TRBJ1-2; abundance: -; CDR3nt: TGCGCCAGCAGCTTGGAGGGGCACTATGGCTACACCTTC; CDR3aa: CASSLEGHYGYTF
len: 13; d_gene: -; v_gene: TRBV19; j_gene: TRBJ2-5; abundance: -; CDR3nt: TGTGCCAGTAGTATAGGGCAGCTATCGACCCAGTACTTC; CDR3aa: CASSIGQLSTQYF
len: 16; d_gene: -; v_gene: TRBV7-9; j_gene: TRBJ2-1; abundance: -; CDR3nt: TGTGCCAGCAGCTCCCGGGGTCGGGCGCAGGGGAATGAGCAGTTCTTC; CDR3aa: CASSSRGRAQGNEQFF
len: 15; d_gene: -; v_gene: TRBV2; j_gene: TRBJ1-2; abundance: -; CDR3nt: TGTGCCAGCAGTGATATCCCCGGCGGAGACTATGGCTACACCTTC; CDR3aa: CASSDIPGGDYGYTF
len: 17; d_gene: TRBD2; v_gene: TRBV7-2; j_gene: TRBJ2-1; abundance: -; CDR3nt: TGTGCCAGCAGCCCCAGACTAGCGGGGAGCTCCTACAATGAGCAGTTCTTC; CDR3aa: CASSPRLAGSSYNEQFF
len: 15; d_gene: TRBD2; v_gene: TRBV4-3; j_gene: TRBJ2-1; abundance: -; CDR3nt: TGCGCCAGCAGCCGAGGACTAGCGGGAGGGCTTGAGCAGTTCTTC; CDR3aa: CASSRGLAGGLEQFF
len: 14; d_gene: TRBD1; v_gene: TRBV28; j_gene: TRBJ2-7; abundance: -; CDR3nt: TGTGCCAGCAGAGGGACAGGGGGCCCCTACGAGCAGTACTTC; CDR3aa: CASRGTGGPYEQYF
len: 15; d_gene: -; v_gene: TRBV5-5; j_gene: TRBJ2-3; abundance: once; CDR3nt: TGTGCCAGCAGCCCCTCTTATTCGGGTGCAGATACGCAGTATTTT; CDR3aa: CASSPSYSGADTQYF
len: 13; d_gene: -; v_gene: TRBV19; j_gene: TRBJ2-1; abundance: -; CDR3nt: TGTGCCAGCCGGGACGGATCCTACAATGAGCAGTTCTTC; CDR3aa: CASRDGSYNEQFF
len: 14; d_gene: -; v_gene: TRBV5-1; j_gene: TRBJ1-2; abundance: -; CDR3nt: TGCGCCAGCAGCGACTCCGGGACGGACTATGGCTACACCTTC; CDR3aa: CASSDSGTDYGYTF
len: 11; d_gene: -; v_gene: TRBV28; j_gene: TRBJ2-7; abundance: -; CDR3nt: TGTGCCAGCAGTGTAAGGGCGGGACAATACTTC; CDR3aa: CASSVRAGQYF
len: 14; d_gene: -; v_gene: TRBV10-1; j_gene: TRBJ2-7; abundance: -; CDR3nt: TGCGCCAGCAGTGAGGGGCCCGGCCCCTACGAGCAGTACTTC; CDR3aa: CASSEGPGPYEQYF
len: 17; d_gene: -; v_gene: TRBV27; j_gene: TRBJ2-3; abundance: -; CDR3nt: TGTGCCAGCAGTTTATCGATACTGTCGCGTACCACAGATACGCAGTATTTT; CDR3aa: CASSLSILSRTTDTQYF
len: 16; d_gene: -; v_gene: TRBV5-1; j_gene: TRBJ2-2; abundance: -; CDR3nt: TGCGCCAGCAGCCTGGGGACCTCACGGAACACCGGGGAGCTGTTTTTT; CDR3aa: CASSLGTSRNTGELFF
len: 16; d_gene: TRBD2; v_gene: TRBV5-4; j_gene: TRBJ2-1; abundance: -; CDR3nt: TGTGCCAGCAGCTCCCTCAGGGCGGGAGACTACAATGAGCAGTTCTTC; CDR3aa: CASSSLRAGDYNEQFF
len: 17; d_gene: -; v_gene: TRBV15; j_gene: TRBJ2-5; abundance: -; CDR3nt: TGTGCCACCAGCAGGATTGTCCCAGACCGAGCGCAAGAGACCCAGTACTTC; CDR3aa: CATSRIVPDRAQETQYF
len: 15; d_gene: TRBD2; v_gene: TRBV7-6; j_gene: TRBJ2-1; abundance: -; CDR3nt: TGTGCCAGCAGCTTGGGGAGGGCCTTAGGCTATGAGCAGTTCTTC; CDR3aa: CASSLGRALGYEQFF
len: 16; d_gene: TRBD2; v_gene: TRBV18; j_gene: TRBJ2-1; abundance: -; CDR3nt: TGTGCCAGCTCACCAAACGGCGGGAGGTTACTCAATGAGCAGTTCTTC; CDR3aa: CASSPNGGRLLNEQFF
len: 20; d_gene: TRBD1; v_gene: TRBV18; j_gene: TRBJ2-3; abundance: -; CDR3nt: TGTGCCAGCTCACCACTGGCAGGGGGCAGCGTGTTTAGCGGCACAGATACGCAGTATTTT; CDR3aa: CASSPLAGGSVFSGTDTQYF
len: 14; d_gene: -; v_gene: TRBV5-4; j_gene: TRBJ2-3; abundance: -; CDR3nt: TGTGCCAGCAGAACAGGGCCCGGGGGAGATACGCAGTATTTT; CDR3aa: CASRTGPGGDTQYF
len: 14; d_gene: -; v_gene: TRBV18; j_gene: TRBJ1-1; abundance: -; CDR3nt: TGTGCCAGCTCACCGGGCTCCATGAACACTGAAGCTTTCTTT; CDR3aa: CASSPGSMNTEAFF
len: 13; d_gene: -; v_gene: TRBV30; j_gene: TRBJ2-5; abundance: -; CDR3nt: TGTGCCTGGTCTCCAGCTCAAAAAGAGACCCAGTACTTC; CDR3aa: CAWSPAQKETQYF
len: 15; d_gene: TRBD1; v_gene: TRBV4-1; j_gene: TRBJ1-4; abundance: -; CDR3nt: TGCGCCAGCAGCCACCGGGACAGCGAAAATGAAAAACTGTTTTTT; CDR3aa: CASSHRDSENEKLFF
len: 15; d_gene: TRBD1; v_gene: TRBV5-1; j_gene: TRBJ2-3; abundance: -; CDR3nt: TGCGCCAGCAGCCAGGGACAGGCTAGCACAGATACGCAGTATTTT; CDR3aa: CASSQGQASTDTQYF
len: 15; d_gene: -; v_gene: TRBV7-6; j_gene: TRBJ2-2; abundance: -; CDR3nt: TGTGCCAGCAGCTTATCCCGGTGGAACACCGGGGAGCTGTTTTTT; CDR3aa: CASSLSRWNTGELFF
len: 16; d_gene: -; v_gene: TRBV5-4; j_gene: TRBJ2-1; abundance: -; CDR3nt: TGTGCCAGCAGCCCGATAGCCGGAGTTGCCTACAATGAGCAGTTCTTC; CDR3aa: CASSPIAGVAYNEQFF
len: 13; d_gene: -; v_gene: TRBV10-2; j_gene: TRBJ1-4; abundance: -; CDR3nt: TGCGCCAGCAGGGGCGCAACTAATGAAAAACTGTTTTTT; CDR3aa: CASRGATNEKLFF
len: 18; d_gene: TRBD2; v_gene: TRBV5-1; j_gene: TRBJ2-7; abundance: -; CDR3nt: TGCGCCAGCAGCTTGCCCCGGACTAGCGGGAGGAACTCCTACGAGCAGTACTTC; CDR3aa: CASSLPRTSGRNSYEQYF
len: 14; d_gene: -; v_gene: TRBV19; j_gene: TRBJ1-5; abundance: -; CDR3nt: TGTGCCAGTAGTATCCGACAGCCTTCGGGGACCCAGCATTTT; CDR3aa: CASSIRQPSGTQHF
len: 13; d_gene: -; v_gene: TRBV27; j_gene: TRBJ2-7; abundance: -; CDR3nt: TGTGCCAGCAGTTTATCACCGACAGAAGAGCAGTACTTC; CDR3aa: CASSLSPTEEQYF
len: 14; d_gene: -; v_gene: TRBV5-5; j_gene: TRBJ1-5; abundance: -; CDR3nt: TGTGCCAGCAGCTTCAGGGGTAGCAATCAGCCCCAGCATTTT; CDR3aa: CASSFRGSNQPQHF
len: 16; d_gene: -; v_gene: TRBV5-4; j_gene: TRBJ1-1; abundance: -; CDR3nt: TGTGCCAGCAGCTTGGCCGGGCTGCAGGTGAACACTGAAGCTTTCTTT; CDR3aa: CASSLAGLQVNTEAFF
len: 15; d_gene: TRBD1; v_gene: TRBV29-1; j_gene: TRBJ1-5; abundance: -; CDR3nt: TGCAGCGTTGCGACAGGGAATGTTGGCAATCAGCCCCAGCATTTT; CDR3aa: CSVATGNVGNQPQHF
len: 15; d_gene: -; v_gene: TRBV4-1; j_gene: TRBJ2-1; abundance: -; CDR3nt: TGCGCCAGCAGCTCTCCGAGTAGATCCTACAATGAGCAGTTCTTC; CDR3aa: CASSSPSRSYNEQFF
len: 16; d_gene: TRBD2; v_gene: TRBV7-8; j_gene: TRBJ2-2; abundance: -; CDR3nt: TGTGCCAGCAGCTTAGGGGGAGGGCTCAACACCGGGGAGCTGTTTTTT; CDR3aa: CASSLGGGLNTGELFF
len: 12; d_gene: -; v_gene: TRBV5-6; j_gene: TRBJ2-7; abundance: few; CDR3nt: TGTGCCAGCAGCTGGGGGACCTACGAGCAGTACTTC; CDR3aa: CASSWGTYEQYF
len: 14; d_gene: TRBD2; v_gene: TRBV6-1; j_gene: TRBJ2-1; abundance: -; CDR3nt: TGTGCCAGCAGGGGACCAAAACTAGCGGGAGCCGAGCTCTTC; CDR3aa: CASRGPKLAGAELF